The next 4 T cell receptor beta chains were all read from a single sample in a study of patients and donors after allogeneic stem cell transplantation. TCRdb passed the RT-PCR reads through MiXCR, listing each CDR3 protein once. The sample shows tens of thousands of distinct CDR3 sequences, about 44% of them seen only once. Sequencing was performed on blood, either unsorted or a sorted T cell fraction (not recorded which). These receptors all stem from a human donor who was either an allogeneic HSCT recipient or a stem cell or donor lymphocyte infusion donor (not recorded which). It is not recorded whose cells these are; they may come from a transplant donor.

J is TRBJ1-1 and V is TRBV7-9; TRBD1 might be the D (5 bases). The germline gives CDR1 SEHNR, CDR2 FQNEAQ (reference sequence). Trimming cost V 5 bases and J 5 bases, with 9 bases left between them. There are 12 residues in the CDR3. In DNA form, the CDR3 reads TGTGCCAGCAGCCGGGACGGAACTGAAGCTTTCTTT. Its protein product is CASSRDGTEAFF.

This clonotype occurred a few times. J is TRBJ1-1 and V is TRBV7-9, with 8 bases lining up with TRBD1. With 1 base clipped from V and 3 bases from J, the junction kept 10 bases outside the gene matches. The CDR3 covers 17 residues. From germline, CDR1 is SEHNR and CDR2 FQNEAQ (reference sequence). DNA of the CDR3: TGTGCCAGCAGCTTAGAAGGACAGGGCCCTAGGGACACTGAAGCTTTCTTT. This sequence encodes CASSLEGQGPRDTEAFF.

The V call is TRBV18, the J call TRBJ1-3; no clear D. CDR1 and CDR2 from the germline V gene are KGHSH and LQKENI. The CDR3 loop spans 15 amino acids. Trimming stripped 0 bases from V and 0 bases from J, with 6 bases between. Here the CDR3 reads CASSPPANSGNTIYF. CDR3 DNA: TGTGCCAGCTCACCACCGGCGAACTCTGGAAACACCATATATTTT.

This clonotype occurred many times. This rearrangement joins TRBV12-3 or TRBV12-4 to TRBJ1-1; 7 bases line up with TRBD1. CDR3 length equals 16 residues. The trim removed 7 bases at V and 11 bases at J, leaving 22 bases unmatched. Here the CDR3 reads CASTTRRTGELIGAFF. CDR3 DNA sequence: TGTGCCAGCACCACACGTCGGACAGGCGAACTCATTGGGGCTTTCTTT.